This entry is about one T cell receptor (beta chain). Its target is unknown. MiXCR, run by TCRdb on the 5' RACE reads, gives a single entry per CDR3 protein. The sample lists roughly 700,000 distinct CDR3 sequences, 19% seen once, with 15% to 20% in the top ten. The sample comes from a study of CD8 T cells in ankylosing spondylitis. Study-level results: Clones tied to disease were said to be significantly enriched in matched ankylosing spondylitis synovial fluid. Certain motif variants had earlier appeared in reactive arthritis synovial fluid and blood. In ankylosing spondylitis blood, a motif of about eight highly homologous TCR beta variants appeared characteristic.

The source is a male donor with ankylosing spondylitis. Sequenced material: blood, either unsorted or a sorted T cell fraction (not recorded which).

CDR3 sequence reads: CASSHRDGISPLHF. In nucleotides, the CDR3 is TGTGCCAGCTCCCACAGGGATGGAATTTCACCCCTCCACTTT. This sequence joins TRBV7-2 and TRBJ1-6, with a weak D call TRBD1 (6 bases). Trimming pared 8 bases from V and 9 bases from J, leaving 17 bases between. CDR1 and CDR2 from the germline V gene are SGHTA and FQGNSA. This CDR3 comprises 14 residues. Supplemented by reference TRBV7-2 and TRBJ1-6, the full variable domain reads GAGVSQSPSNKVTEKGKDVELRCDPISGHTALYWYRQSLGQGLEFLIYFQGNSAPDKSGLPSDRFSAERTGGSVSTLTIQRTQQEDSAVYLCASSHRDGISPLHFGNGTRLTVT.